A selection of T cell receptor beta chains follows, all from one sample in a study of T cell changes during pregnancy in multiple sclerosis. Assay used: immunoSEQ multiplex PCR; TCRdb lists only in-frame clones, some missing. The table records roughly 80,000 clones, roughly 93% of them present only once. Sequencing was performed on peripheral blood, taken in the second trimester of pregnancy. These receptors all come from a female donor with multiple sclerosis, enrolled in a pregnancy study. Each CDR3 is given with its conserved first and last residue. A D gene is named only where the DNA matches it firmly. A clone size is listed for some rows: how often the clone was seen (once, few, many), or a class if it is expanded.

TRBJ1-4 | . | . | 14 | TRBV2 | TGTGCCACCTCGGCCGGGGGGACTAATGAAAAACTGTTTTTT | CATSAGGTNEKLFF
TRBJ2-1 | once | . | 15 | TRBV5-6 | TGTGCCAGCAGCTTGGGACAGGATTCCTACAATGAGCAGTTCTTC | CASSLGQDSYNEQFF
TRBJ1-1 | few | . | 17 | TRBV12-2 | TGTGCAAGTCGCCTAATAACTATGTACGACGGGAACACTGAAGCTTTCTTT | CASRLITMYDGNTEAFF
TRBJ2-7 | . | . | 16 | TRBV13 | TGTGCCAGCAGCCGTACCGAGACTGGCCGCGCCTACGAGCAGTACTTC | CASSRTETGRAYEQYF
TRBJ2-1 | . | . | 13 | TRBV14 | TGTGCCAGCAGCCAACTGGCAAACAATGAGCAGTTCTTC | CASSQLANNEQFF
TRBJ1-2 | . | TRBD1 | 12 | TRBV2 | TGTGCCAGCAAAACCGGGACAGTCTTAGACACCTTC | CASKTGTVLDTF
TRBJ1-1 | once | . | 15 | TRBV7-3 | TGTGCCAGCAGCTTAATTGGGCCGCCGAACACTGAAGCTTTCTTT | CASSLIGPPNTEAFF
TRBJ1-6 | . | TRBD1 | 15 | TRBV11-2 | TGTGCCAGCAGCACCTTGACAGGGAAGAATTCACCCCTCCACTTT | CASSTLTGKNSPLHF
TRBJ2-2 | . | . | 15 | TRBV5-4 | TGTGCCAGCAGCTTAGGGGGGGCCGGCACCGGGGAGCTGTTTTTT | CASSLGGAGTGELFF
TRBJ2-5 | . | TRBD2 | 15 | TRBV18 | TGTGCCAGCTCGCCGACTAGCGGGGTTATGGAGACCCAGTACTTC | CASSPTSGVMETQYF
TRBJ1-2 | . | TRBD1 | 16 | TRBV2 | TGTGCCAGCAGGGGTTTTATGACAGGGGGCAGGGATGGCTACACCTTC | CASRGFMTGGRDGYTF
TRBJ2-3 | . | . | 13 | TRBV7-2 | TGTGCCAGCAGCGTGGGGGGGGGCGATACGCAGTATTTT | CASSVGGGDTQYF
TRBJ1-2 | . | . | 13 | TRBV25-1 | TGTGCCAGCAGTGAATTTGGAGCCTATGGCTACACCTTC | CASSEFGAYGYTF
TRBJ1-1 | . | . | 14 | TRBV19 | TGTGCCAGTAGTATTATAAGGGGTGACACTGAAGCTTTCTTT | CASSIIRGDTEAFF
TRBJ2-7 | . | TRBD1 | 15 | TRBV5-8 | TGTGCCAGCAGCTTGGGGGGACAGGTGTCTTTCGAGCAGTACTTC | CASSLGGQVSFEQYF
TRBJ2-1 | . | TRBD1 | 15 | TRBV25-1 | TGTGCCAGCCGACAGGGCCAGAGCTCCTACAATGAGCAGTTCTTC | CASRQGQSSYNEQFF
TRBJ1-2 | . | . | 18 | TRBV19 | TGTGCCAGTAGTCCAATCCTCCCCGGACTGGGGACTAACTATGGCTACACCTTC | CASSPILPGLGTNYGYTF
TRBJ2-7 | . | . | 16 | TRBV5-1 | TGCGCCAGCAGCTCAGGAGGGGGCAAGGCTTCCTACGAGCAGTACTTC | CASSSGGGKASYEQYF
TRBJ2-1 | . | TRBD2 | 14 | TRBV4-1 | TGCGCCAGCAGCCACCTAGCGGGGGATAATGAGCAGTTCTTC | CASSHLAGDNEQFF
TRBJ1-2 | . | . | 12 | TRBV5-6 | TGTGCCAGCAGCTTGGTACAGGATGGCTACACCTTC | CASSLVQDGYTF
TRBJ2-2 | . | TRBD2 | 15 | TRBV13 | TGTGCCAGCAGTCGGACTAGGGCTAACACCGGGGAGCTGTTTTTT | CASSRTRANTGELFF
TRBJ2-7 | once | . | 10 | TRBV20-1 | TGCAGTGCTAGGGTCAGTGAGCAGTACTTC | CSARVSEQYF
TRBJ1-4 | once | . | 15 | TRBV4-2 | TGTGCCAGCAGCCAAGAATTGGCAGGTGCCGAAAAACTGTTTTTT | CASSQELAGAEKLFF
TRBJ1-4 | . | . | 12 | TRBV30 | TGTGCCTACTCGCGGAATAATGAAAAACTGTTTTTT | CAYSRNNEKLFF
TRBJ2-1 | . | . | 13 | TRBV9 | TGTGCCAGCAGCGTAGGGAGTTCTCAAGAGCAGTTCTTC | CASSVGSSQEQFF
TRBJ2-2 | once | TRBD1 | 14 | TRBV19 | TGTGCCAGTAGTACAGGGGGCATCGCCGGGGAGCTGTTTTTT | CASSTGGIAGELFF
TRBJ1-1 | . | . | 15 | TRBV29-1 | TGCAGCGCCGCACCGAACAGGGTAATGAACACTGAAGCTTTCTTT | CSAAPNRVMNTEAFF
TRBJ2-7 | . | TRBD2 | 10 | TRBV7-8 | TGTGCCAGCGGCGGGGGCGAGCAGTACTTC | CASGGGEQYF
TRBJ1-4 | . | . | 16 | TRBV9 | TGTGCCAGCAGCGTAGAAGCGGCAAGGGGGAATGAAAAACTGTTTTTT | CASSVEAARGNEKLFF
TRBJ1-2 | . | . | 15 | TRBV7-9 | TGTGCCAGCAGCTTCTACTCGGGAACTAACTATGGCTACACCTTC | CASSFYSGTNYGYTF
TRBJ1-2 | . | . | 14 | TRBV6-5 | TGTGCCAGCACCACCGGGGATCGGAGCTATGGCTACACCTTC | CASTTGDRSYGYTF
TRBJ2-7 | . | . | 14 | TRBV19 | TGTGCCAGTAGTAACACGAACGGAGCCTACGAGCAGTACTTC | CASSNTNGAYEQYF
TRBJ1-2 | once | . | 13 | TRBV19 | TGTGCCAGTAGTACCCTGACAGTCTATGGCTACACCTTC | CASSTLTVYGYTF
TRBJ1-5 | . | TRBD1 | 14 | TRBV10-2 | TGCGCCAGCAAGAAAACAGGGGACAATCAGCCCCAGCATTTT | CASKKTGDNQPQHF
TRBJ2-1 | . | . | 12 | TRBV6-4 | TGTGCCAGCAGTGCCACATGGGCTGAGCAGTTCTTC | CASSATWAEQFF
TRBJ1-2 | . | TRBD1 | 13 | TRBV5-1 | TGCGCCAGCAGCGAGGGACAGTATGATGGCTACACCTTC | CASSEGQYDGYTF
TRBJ2-7 | . | TRBD1 | 14 | TRBV2 | TGTGCCAGCAGTGGGGGCAGGGGGCCCTACGAGCAGTACTTC | CASSGGRGPYEQYF
TRBJ1-6 | once | . | 16 | TRBV6-1 | TGTGCCAGCAGTGAAGGGGTGGGGCAGGTGGATTCACCCCTCCACTTT | CASSEGVGQVDSPLHF